These T cell receptor beta chains were read from a single sample in a study of cytomegalovirus exposure and HLA in healthy donors. This table comes from immunoSEQ multiplex PCR, and its TCRdb copy is limited to in-frame clones, with some not included. The sample lists some 160,000 clones, approximately 93% occurring once. What was sequenced was PBMCs. The receptors derive from a man in his late teens or twenties in good health and CMV-seronegative. CDR3s include the opening cysteine and the closing phenylalanine or tryptophan. The order of the fields is J gene, V gene, D gene, clone size, CDR3 protein, CDR3 DNA. D genes are given only for firm matches. Clone size appears in some rows only: once, few, many, or a class for an expanded clone.

>TRBJ2-7|TRBV10-2|TRBD1|.
CAPEGGQLEQYF
TGCGCCCCCGAAGGGGGACAGTTGGAGCAGTACTTC
>TRBJ2-1|TRBV7-9|.|.
CASSFLGGFRDEQFF
TGTGCCAGCAGCTTTCTCGGAGGGTTTCGGGATGAGCAGTTCTTC
>TRBJ2-2|TRBV5-5|TRBD1|.
CASSHMARGRSTGELFF
TGTGCCAGCAGTCACATGGCAAGGGGGCGCAGCACCGGGGAGCTGTTTTTT
>TRBJ2-5|TRBV18|TRBD1|.
CASSLTGQNQETQYF
TGTGCCAGCTCACTAACGGGACAGAATCAAGAGACCCAGTACTTC
>TRBJ2-1|TRBV7-9|TRBD2|.
CASSLGVASGMANYNEQFF
TGTGCCAGCAGCTTAGGGGTGGCTAGCGGGATGGCAAACTACAATGAGCAGTTCTTC
>TRBJ1-1|TRBV19|TRBD1|few
CASSMGQGYTEAFF
TGTGCCAGTAGTATGGGACAGGGATACACTGAAGCTTTCTTT
>TRBJ2-3|TRBV10-1|TRBD2|.
CASSESLAGGQDTQYF
TGCGCCAGCAGTGAGTCGCTAGCGGGGGGGCAAGATACGCAGTATTTT
>TRBJ2-7|TRBV2|.|once
CASSEISLLARSYEQYF
TGTGCCAGCAGTGAAATAAGCCTACTAGCACGTTCCTACGAGCAGTACTTC
>TRBJ2-3|TRBV5-8|.|.
CASSPRPSADTQYF
TGTGCCAGCAGCCCCCGCCCTAGCGCAGATACGCAGTATTTT
>TRBJ2-3|TRBV29-1|.|.
CSVPGLLITDTQYF
TGCAGCGTCCCTGGGCTGTTAATCACAGATACGCAGTATTTT
>TRBJ2-7|TRBV6-5|TRBD2|.
CASSVSSGGVYEQYF
TGTGCCAGCAGCGTCTCTAGCGGGGGGGTCTACGAGCAGTACTTC
>TRBJ1-4|TRBV6-5|TRBD1|.
CASTRGRNEKLFF
TGTGCCAGCACGAGGGGGCGTAATGAAAAACTGTTTTTT
>TRBJ2-1|TRBV9|TRBD2|.
CASSAGLAGDSYNEQFF
TGTGCCAGCAGCGCCGGACTAGCGGGGGACTCCTACAATGAGCAGTTCTTC
>TRBJ1-1|TRBV11-2|.|.
CASRNRLNTEAFF
TGTGCCAGCAGAAACAGACTGAACACTGAAGCTTTCTTT
>TRBJ2-2|TRBV28|TRBD2|.
CASGLAGELGELFF
TGTGCCAGCGGCCTAGCGGGAGAGTTGGGGGAGCTGTTTTTT
>TRBJ2-7|TRBV5-1|.|.
CASSLVAGAGYEQYF
TGCGCCAGCAGCTTGGTAGCAGGGGCTGGGTACGAGCAGTACTTC
>TRBJ2-2|TRBV25-1|TRBD1|.
CASSEKTGTGELFF
TGTGCCAGCAGTGAAAAGACAGGGACCGGGGAGCTGTTTTTT
>TRBJ2-3|TRBV19|.|.
CATSRQTSTDTQYF
TGTGCCACCTCCAGACAGACTAGCACAGATACGCAGTATTTT
>TRBJ2-2|TRBV5-1|TRBD1|.
CASSLSGTGETGELFF
TGCGCCAGCAGCTTGTCCGGGACAGGGGAAACCGGGGAGCTGTTTTTT
>TRBJ1-3|TRBV30|.|.
CAWTGLGNTIYF
TGTGCCTGGACAGGGTTGGGAAACACCATATATTTT
>TRBJ2-7|TRBV5-5|.|.
CASSSDSFTYEQYF
TGTGCCAGCAGCTCGGACAGTTTCACCTACGAGCAGTACTTC
>TRBJ1-5|TRBV19|.|.
CASSIDLPVPTDRSYSNQPQHF
TGTGCCAGTAGTATAGATCTTCCTGTTCCAACGGACAGAAGCTATAGCAATCAGCCCCAGCATTTT
>TRBJ2-3|TRBV11-3|.|.
CASSLAGDRTDTQYF
TGTGCCAGCAGCTTAGCGGGAGATCGCACAGATACGCAGTATTTT
>TRBJ1-1|TRBV7-8|TRBD1|.
CASSPRTGNTEAFF
TGTGCCAGCAGCCCCAGGACAGGGAACACTGAAGCTTTCTTT
>TRBJ1-1|TRBV14|.|.
CASSLGGVEAFF
TGTGCCAGCAGCCTCGGGGGGGTTGAAGCTTTCTTT
>TRBJ1-4|TRBV5-6|.|.
CASSAGRAGEKLFF
TGTGCCAGCAGCGCCGGCAGGGCCGGGGAAAAACTGTTTTTT
>TRBJ2-1|TRBV27|.|.
CASIGAYNEQFF
TGTGCCAGCATTGGAGCGTACAATGAGCAGTTCTTC
>TRBJ1-4|TRBV27|.|.
CASSLSTDSVNEKLFF
TGTGCCAGCAGTTTATCAACCGACAGCGTTAATGAAAAACTGTTTTTT
>TRBJ1-4|TRBV18|.|once
CASSLFAGEKLFF
TGTGCCAGCTCATTATTCGCGGGTGAAAAACTGTTTTTT
>TRBJ2-5|TRBV5-1|TRBD2|.
CASSRTSGGVKETQYF
TGCGCCAGCAGCCGGACTAGCGGGGGAGTGAAGGAGACCCAGTACTTC
>TRBJ2-2|TRBV19|TRBD2|.
CASRWTSGRQNTGELFF
TGTGCCAGCAGATGGACTAGCGGGAGACAGAACACCGGGGAGCTGTTTTTT
>TRBJ1-1|TRBV14|.|few
CASSLIQGIGNTEAFF
TGTGCCAGCAGCCTTATACAGGGAATAGGGAACACTGAAGCTTTCTTT
>TRBJ1-1|TRBV30|TRBD1|.
CAWSIWGQGRTEAFF
TGTGCCTGGAGTATTTGGGGACAGGGGAGGACTGAAGCTTTCTTT
>TRBJ2-1|TRBV5-1|TRBD2|.
CASSVRLPREDNEQFF
TGCGCCAGCAGCGTGAGACTGCCGCGGGAGGACAATGAGCAGTTCTTC
>TRBJ2-3|TRBV6-5|TRBD2|.
CASSYGREGTDTQYF
TGTGCCAGCAGTTACGGGCGGGAGGGCACAGATACGCAGTATTTT
>TRBJ2-1|TRBV11-2|TRBD2|.
CASSLGFRASGDNEQFF
TGTGCCAGCAGCTTAGGGTTTAGGGCTAGCGGGGACAATGAGCAGTTCTTC
>TRBJ1-2|TRBV28|TRBD1|.
CASKIQGNYGYTF
TGTGCCAGCAAGATACAGGGGAACTATGGCTACACCTTC
>TRBJ2-7|TRBV7-9|.|few
CASSSRGYEQYF
TGTGCCAGCAGCTCCAGGGGTTACGAGCAGTACTTC
>TRBJ1-2|TRBV19|.|.
CASSRAYGYTF
TGTGCCAGTAGTAGGGCCTATGGCTACACCTTC
>TRBJ1-1|TRBV5-1|.|.
CASSLSDRSNTEAFF
TGCGCCAGCAGCTTGTCCGACAGATCTAACACTGAAGCTTTCTTT
>TRBJ2-3|TRBV11-2|.|.
CASSRTVTDTQYF
TGTGCCAGCAGCCGGACTGTCACAGATACGCAGTATTTT
>TRBJ2-5|TRBV18|.|.
CASSLRNSMGETQYF
TGTGCCAGCTCACTCCGGAATAGCATGGGAGAGACCCAGTACTTC
>TRBJ2-7|TRBV9|.|once
CASSVAPGGFYEQYF
TGTGCCAGCAGCGTGGCCCCAGGGGGGTTCTACGAGCAGTACTTC
>TRBJ1-2|TRBV19|TRBD1|.
CASSILISTGDYGYTF
TGTGCCAGTAGTATATTAATTTCGACAGGGGACTATGGCTACACCTTC
>TRBJ2-5|TRBV13|TRBD1|.
CASSLVRQGWETQYF
TGTGCCAGCAGCTTAGTCAGACAGGGTTGGGAGACTCAGTACTTC
>TRBJ1-3|TRBV7-2|TRBD1|.
CASSSGQTGNTIYF
TGTGCCAGCAGCTCGGGACAGACTGGAAACACCATATATTTT
>TRBJ2-1|TRBV27|TRBD1|.
CASSSRRTGGQSEQFF
TGTGCCAGCAGTTCGAGAAGGACAGGGGGCCAATCAGAGCAGTTCTTC
>TRBJ2-5|TRBV5-1|TRBD2|.
CASSLSEIGGNQETQYF
TGCGCCAGCAGCCTGTCCGAGATCGGGGGGAACCAAGAGACCCAGTACTTC
>TRBJ1-1|TRBV11-2|.|.
CASSLDTGLNTEAFF
TGTGCCAGCAGCTTAGATACAGGGCTGAACACTGAAGCTTTCTTT